This T cell receptor (beta chain) is from a study of T cell repertoires in cytomegalovirus infection (dated by TCRdb to about 2019). Some background on the complete study: Alongside well-studied HLA-B-restricted epitopes, the peptide stimulations were aimed at recently identified HLA-C-restricted CMV epitopes, whose presentation resists viral immunomodulation. Because public TCR beta signatures pointed to carriage of CMV infection together with the matching HLA type, the HLA type of each donor mattered for the analysis.

As regards this clonotype: No cognate antigen has been identified for it. The sample holds no much larger clone one base away, and base qualities are not on file.

CDR1 is given as DFQATT and CDR2 as SNEGSKA, both from the germline V gene (reference sequence). The CDR3, from cysteine to phenylalanine, totals 15 residues. CDR3 DNA is the only sequence kept; it has 45 bases, read in frame from the first base. V drops 3 bases and J drops 1 base, leaving 16 bases in between. Broad study findings and their caveats: The ex vivo response was dominated by HLA-C-restricted CMV-specific TCR beta clonotypes, and the single most frequent clonotype in two of eight donors was supplied by these HLA-C-restricted clonotypes. In both this cohort and an independent cohort of approximately 350 donors, the cumulative frequency of public TCR beta family members distinguished carriers of CMV infection plus the relevant HLA type.

This specimen's treatment or condition label, interpreted: in vitro stimulation with specific CMV peptide epitopes to enrich CMV-specific T cells. Instrument on record: Illumina HiSeq 1500. TCRdb passed the public sequencing reads through fastp at Q25 and MiXCR, retaining productive beta sequences. Rows are combined by CDR3 protein, so each entry shows the most common genes and DNA. The sample records under 95,000 distinct CDR3 sequences, about half of which are singletons. About 92% of the sample is in the top ten clones. The receptor comes from a human donor in good health (CMV status not recorded). Some clones in this sample may be carry-over from other donors' samples. The sequencing here drew on CD8+ T cells from cultured PBMCs, taken from culture after CMV antigen stimulation. The chain employs TRBV20-1 and TRBJ2-7, and TRBD1 may be the D gene, going by 5 matching bases. The DNA is TGCAGTGCTAGGCACCAGGGCCGAGCTTCCTACGAGCAGTACTTC. This translates into CSARHQGRASYEQYF.